This TCR beta chain was recorded in a study of a mutant IDH1 vaccine in newly diagnosed glioma. Across the study: Vaccination began 4-6 weeks post radiotherapy alone, or with temozolomide cycles. The study, taken as a whole, reports: There seemed to be no relation between pseudoprogression and changes in top peripheral T cell clonotypes.

The data were produced by immunoSEQ multiplex PCR, yet TCRdb's version contains in-frame clones alone and is incomplete. The sample consists of fewer than 45,000 clones, over 75% of them appearing once. The CDR3 runs 15 residues. CDR1 SGHAT and CDR2 FQNNGV come from the germline V gene. Trimming took 0 bases from V and 0 from J, leaving 9 bases between them. Time point noted: week 35, safety follow-up. The content of each vaccine dose was 300 ug of mutant IDH1 20-mer peptide, and topical imiquimod accompanied it. This clone was detected only once. Its antigen is as yet unknown. The rearrangement links TRBV11-2 to TRBJ2-7; D is undetermined. The source is a man in his forties or fifties with glioma. This sample comprised PBMCs, obtained from a glioma patient whose treatment included an IDH1 peptide vaccine. Here the CDR3 reads CASSLDRVYSYEQYF. DNA for the CDR3: TGTGCCAGCAGCTTAGATCGCGTCTACTCCTACGAGCAGTACTTC.